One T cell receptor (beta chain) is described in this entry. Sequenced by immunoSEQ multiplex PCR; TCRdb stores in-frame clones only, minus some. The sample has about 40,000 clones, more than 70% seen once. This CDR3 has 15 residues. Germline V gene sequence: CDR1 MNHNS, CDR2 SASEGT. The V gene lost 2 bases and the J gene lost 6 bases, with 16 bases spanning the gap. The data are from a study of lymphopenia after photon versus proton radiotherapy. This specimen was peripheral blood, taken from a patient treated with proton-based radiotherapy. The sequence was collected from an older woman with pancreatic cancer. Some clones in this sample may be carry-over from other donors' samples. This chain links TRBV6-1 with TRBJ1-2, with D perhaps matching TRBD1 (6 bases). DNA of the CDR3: TGTGCCAGCAGTGAACCTGTCAGGACAGCCGATGGCTACACCTTC. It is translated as CASSEPVRTADGYTF.